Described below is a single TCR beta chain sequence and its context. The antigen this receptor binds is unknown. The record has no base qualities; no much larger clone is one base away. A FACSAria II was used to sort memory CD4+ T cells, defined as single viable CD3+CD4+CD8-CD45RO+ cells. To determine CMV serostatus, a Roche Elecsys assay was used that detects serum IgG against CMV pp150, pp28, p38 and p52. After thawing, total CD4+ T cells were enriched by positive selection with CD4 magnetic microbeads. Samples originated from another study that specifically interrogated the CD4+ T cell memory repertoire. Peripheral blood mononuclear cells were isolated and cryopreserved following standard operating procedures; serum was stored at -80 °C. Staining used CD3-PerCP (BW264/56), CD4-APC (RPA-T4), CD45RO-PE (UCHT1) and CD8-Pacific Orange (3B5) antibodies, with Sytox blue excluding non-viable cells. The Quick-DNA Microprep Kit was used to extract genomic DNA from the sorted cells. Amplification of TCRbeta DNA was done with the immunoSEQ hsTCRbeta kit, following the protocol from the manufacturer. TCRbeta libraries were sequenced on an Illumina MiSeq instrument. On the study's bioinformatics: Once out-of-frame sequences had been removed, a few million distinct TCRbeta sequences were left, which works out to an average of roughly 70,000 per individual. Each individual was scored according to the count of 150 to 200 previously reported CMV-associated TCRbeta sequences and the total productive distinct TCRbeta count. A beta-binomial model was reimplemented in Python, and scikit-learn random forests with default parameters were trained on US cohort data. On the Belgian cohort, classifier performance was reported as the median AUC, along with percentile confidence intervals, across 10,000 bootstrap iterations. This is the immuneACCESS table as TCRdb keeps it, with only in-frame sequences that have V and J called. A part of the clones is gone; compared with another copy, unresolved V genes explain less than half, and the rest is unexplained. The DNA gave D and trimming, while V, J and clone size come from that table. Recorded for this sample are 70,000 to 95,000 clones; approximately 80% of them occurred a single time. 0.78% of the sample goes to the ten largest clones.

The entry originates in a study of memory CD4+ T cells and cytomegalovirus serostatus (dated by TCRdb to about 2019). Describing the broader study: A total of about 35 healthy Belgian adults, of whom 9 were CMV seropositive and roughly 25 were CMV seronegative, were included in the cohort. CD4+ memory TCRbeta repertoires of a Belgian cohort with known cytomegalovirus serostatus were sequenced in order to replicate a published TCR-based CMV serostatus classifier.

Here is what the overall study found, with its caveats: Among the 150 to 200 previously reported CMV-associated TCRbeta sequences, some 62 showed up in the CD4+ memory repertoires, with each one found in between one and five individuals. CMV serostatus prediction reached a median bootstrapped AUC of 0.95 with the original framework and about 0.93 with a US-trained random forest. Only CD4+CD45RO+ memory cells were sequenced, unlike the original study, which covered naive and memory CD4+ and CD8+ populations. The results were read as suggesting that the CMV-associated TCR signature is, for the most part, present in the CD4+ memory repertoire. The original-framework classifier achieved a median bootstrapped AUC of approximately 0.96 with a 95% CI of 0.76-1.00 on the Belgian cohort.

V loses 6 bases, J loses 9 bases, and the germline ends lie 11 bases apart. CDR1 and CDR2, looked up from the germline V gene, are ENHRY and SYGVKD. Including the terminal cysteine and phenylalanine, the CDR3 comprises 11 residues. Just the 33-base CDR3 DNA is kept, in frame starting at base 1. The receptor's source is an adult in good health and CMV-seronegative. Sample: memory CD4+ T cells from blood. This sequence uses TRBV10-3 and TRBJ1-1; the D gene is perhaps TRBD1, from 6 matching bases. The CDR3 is CAIRETGKAFF. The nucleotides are TGTGCCATCAGGGAGACAGGTAAAGCTTTCTTT.